These T cell receptor beta chains were read from a single sample in a study of cytomegalovirus exposure and HLA in healthy donors. Sequenced by immunoSEQ multiplex PCR; TCRdb stores in-frame clones only, minus some. Of roughly 240,000 clones listed, around 87% are singletons. Sequenced input: PBMCs. The receptors here all came from a man aged 18 to 29 in good health and CMV-seronegative. CDR3s include the opening cysteine and the closing phenylalanine or tryptophan. A D gene is named only where the DNA matches it firmly. Clone sizes are given selectively: once, few, many, or a class where the clone is expanded.

V gene	D gene	clone size	J gene	CDR3 DNA	CDR3 protein
TRBV5-6	NA	NA	TRBJ2-5	TGTGCCAGCAGCTTGGGACTTACCATCCAAGAGACCCAGTACTTC	CASSLGLTIQETQYF
TRBV27	TRBD1	NA	TRBJ2-1	TGTGCCAGCTCCTGGGACAGTTTCAATGAGCAGTTCTTC	CASSWDSFNEQFF
TRBV6-6	NA	NA	TRBJ2-1	TGTGCCAGCAGCGCAGCTGGCTTCGGGGAGCAGTTCTTC	CASSAAGFGEQFF
TRBV7-8	NA	once	TRBJ2-7	TGTGCCAGCAGCTTAAAAGGGACTGATCTCTACGAGCAGTACTTC	CASSLKGTDLYEQYF
TRBV10-1	TRBD2	few	TRBJ2-2	TGCGCCACTTCGGTTGGGGGGGCGAACACCGGGGAGCTGTTTTTT	CATSVGGANTGELFF
TRBV9	TRBD1	NA	TRBJ2-6	TGTGCCAGCGACCCGACAGGGGTCGGGGCCAACGTCCTGACTTTC	CASDPTGVGANVLTF
TRBV20-1	NA	NA	TRBJ1-1	TGCAGTGCTAGTAAGACAGAAGCTTTCTTT	CSASKTEAFF
TRBV7-8	NA	NA	TRBJ2-1	TGTGCCAGCAGCTTATCTTCCGGGTGGACAGAACTCTACAATGAGCAGTTCTTC	CASSLSSGWTELYNEQFF
TRBV4-1	TRBD1	once	TRBJ1-2	TGCGCCAGCAGTCGGGACAGTAACTATGGCTACACCTTC	CASSRDSNYGYTF
TRBV5-1	NA	NA	TRBJ2-1	TGCGCCAGCCGACTTCCAGTATCGGGCAATGAGCAGTTCTTC	CASRLPVSGNEQFF
TRBV19	TRBD2	NA	TRBJ2-1	TGTGCCAGTAGTGGACTAGCGGAAAGCTCCTACAATGAGCAGTTCTTC	CASSGLAESSYNEQFF
TRBV9	TRBD2	NA	TRBJ2-1	TGTGCCAGCAGCTCCTCCGGGGGGGGCGGAAGACGGTTCTTC	CASSSSGGGGRRFF
TRBV4-3	NA	NA	TRBJ1-2	TGCGCCAGCAGCCAAGGCGAGGCGGCCTATGGCTACACCTTC	CASSQGEAAYGYTF
TRBV28	NA	NA	TRBJ1-2	TGTGCCAGCAACGGACAGAACTATGGCTACACCTTC	CASNGQNYGYTF
TRBV28	TRBD1	once	TRBJ1-5	TGTGCCAGCAGTTTAGGGACAGGGTTGTTGAGCAATCAGCCCCAGCATTTT	CASSLGTGLLSNQPQHF
TRBV9	NA	NA	TRBJ2-5	TGTGCCAGCAGCGTAGGGCCGTTTAGCTCAGAGACCCAGTACTTC	CASSVGPFSSETQYF